A selection of T cell receptor beta chains follows, all from one sample in a study of T cell responses to AZD1222 COVID-19 vaccine. Measured with immunoSEQ multiplex PCR; TCRdb has only the in-frame clones, and not every one. This sample has under 150,000 clones, with approximately 94% found just once. The material was peripheral blood, obtained on day 0 of AZD1222 vaccination. The receptors derive from an adult in good health. The CDR3 runs from the conserved cysteine through the conserved F or W. D genes are given only for firm matches. Rows give clone size only sometimes, using once, few, many, or a class for an expanded clone.

d_gene: TRBD1
abundance: once
j_gene: TRBJ2-3
v_gene: TRBV5-4
CDR3nt: TGTGCCAGCAGCTGGGACAGTCCTAGCACAGATACGCAGTATTTT
CDR3aa: CASSWDSPSTDTQYF

d_gene: TRBD2
abundance: NA
j_gene: TRBJ2-3
v_gene: TRBV18
CDR3nt: TGTGCCAGCTCACCGAACAGCGGGGGGGGAACAGATACGCAGTATTTT
CDR3aa: CASSPNSGGGTDTQYF

d_gene: NA
abundance: NA
j_gene: TRBJ1-2
v_gene: TRBV19
CDR3nt: TGTGCCAGTAGAGAGAGTCCAGGGGAGGGCTATGGCTACACCTTC
CDR3aa: CASRESPGEGYGYTF

d_gene: NA
abundance: NA
j_gene: TRBJ1-5
v_gene: TRBV6-5
CDR3nt: TGTGCCAGCAGCCCGGGGGTTCGTCAGCCCCAGCATTTT
CDR3aa: CASSPGVRQPQHF

d_gene: TRBD1
abundance: NA
j_gene: TRBJ1-1
v_gene: TRBV5-4
CDR3nt: TGTGCCAGCAGCCCAGGGGGGAACACTGAAGCTTTCTTT
CDR3aa: CASSPGGNTEAFF

d_gene: NA
abundance: NA
j_gene: TRBJ1-3
v_gene: TRBV18
CDR3nt: TGTGCCAGCTCACCACCCGGGGGGGTCAACTCTGGAAACACCATATATTTT
CDR3aa: CASSPPGGVNSGNTIYF

d_gene: NA
abundance: NA
j_gene: TRBJ2-2
v_gene: TRBV24-1
CDR3nt: TGTGCCACCAGTGAGGGGGGCGAGGCGAACACCGGGGAGCTGTTTTTT
CDR3aa: CATSEGGEANTGELFF

d_gene: NA
abundance: NA
j_gene: TRBJ2-1
v_gene: TRBV11-2
CDR3nt: TGTGCCAGCAGCTTGTCGGGGATGGCCCTCGGTAGGAATGAGCAGTTCTTC
CDR3aa: CASSLSGMALGRNEQFF

d_gene: NA
abundance: once
j_gene: TRBJ1-6
v_gene: TRBV29-1
CDR3nt: TGCAGCGTTTGGTTGCCCGGTGAGGAGAATTCACCCCTCCACTTT
CDR3aa: CSVWLPGEENSPLHF

d_gene: TRBD1
abundance: NA
j_gene: TRBJ1-4
v_gene: TRBV30
CDR3nt: TGTGCCTGGAGTGTTCCGACAGGGAAGAATGAAAAACTGTTTTTT
CDR3aa: CAWSVPTGKNEKLFF